This T cell receptor (beta chain) was observed in a study of cytomegalovirus exposure and HLA in healthy donors. CDR1 MGHRA and CDR2 YSYEKL come from the germline V gene. The CDR3 is 13 amino acids. The ends were cut back, 2 bases at V and 12 bases at J, with 14 bases in the middle. The PCR ran on 60 Vbeta and 13 Jbeta primers. Measured with immunoSEQ multiplex PCR; TCRdb has only the in-frame clones, and not every one. This sample has approximately 170,000 clones; around three quarters occur once, and the top ten carry roughly 1.6%. This TCR was sampled from a young woman in good health and CMV-seronegative. What was sequenced was PBMCs. The chain couples TRBV4-1 to TRBJ2-1; D possibly corresponds to TRBD2 (5 bases). This CDR3 is CASSQLAAVGQFF. In nucleotides, the CDR3 is TGCGCCAGCAGCCAATTAGCAGCGGTGGGGCAGTTCTTC.